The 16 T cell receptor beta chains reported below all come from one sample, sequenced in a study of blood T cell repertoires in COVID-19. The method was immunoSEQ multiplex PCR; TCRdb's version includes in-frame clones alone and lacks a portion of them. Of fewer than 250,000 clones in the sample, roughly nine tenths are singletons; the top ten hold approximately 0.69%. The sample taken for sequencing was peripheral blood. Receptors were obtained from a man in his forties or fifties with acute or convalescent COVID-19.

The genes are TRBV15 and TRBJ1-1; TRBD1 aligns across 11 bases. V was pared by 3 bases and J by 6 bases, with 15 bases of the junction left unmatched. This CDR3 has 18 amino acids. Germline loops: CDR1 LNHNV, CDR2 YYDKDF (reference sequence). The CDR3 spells CATSSGPDRGRPKAEAFF. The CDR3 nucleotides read TGTGCCACCAGCAGCGGCCCGGACAGGGGGCGTCCGAAGGCTGAAGCTTTCTTT.

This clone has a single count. In nucleotides, the CDR3 is TGTGCCAGTACCCCTGGGCTTCTCGTGGAAGCTTTCTTT. Its protein is CASTPGLLVEAFF. The chain joins TRBV19 to TRBJ1-1, with D unclear. The CDR3 contains 13 residues. The germline V gene has CDR1 LNHDA and CDR2 SQIVND (reference sequence). V gave up 7 bases and J gave up 8 bases, with 17 bases separating them.

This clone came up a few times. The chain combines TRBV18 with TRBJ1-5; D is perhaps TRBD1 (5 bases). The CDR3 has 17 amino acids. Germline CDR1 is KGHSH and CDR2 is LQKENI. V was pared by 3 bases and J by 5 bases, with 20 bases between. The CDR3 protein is CASSPNQWGGTYQPQHF. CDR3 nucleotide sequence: TGTGCCAGCTCACCCAACCAGTGGGGGGGGACTTATCAGCCCCAGCATTTT. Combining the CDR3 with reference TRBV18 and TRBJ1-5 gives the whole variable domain NAGVMQNPRHLVRRRGQEARLRCSPMKGHSHVYWYRQLPEEGLKFMVYLQKENIIDESGMPKERFSAEFPKEGPSILRIQQVVRGDSAAYFCASSPNQWGGTYQPQHFGDGTRLSIL.

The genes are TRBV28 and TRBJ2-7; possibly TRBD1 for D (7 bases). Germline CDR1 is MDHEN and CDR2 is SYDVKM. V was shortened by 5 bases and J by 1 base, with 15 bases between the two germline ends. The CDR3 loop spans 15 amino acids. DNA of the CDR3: TGTGCCAGCAGTCCAGGGGGGTCCAGGTCCTACGAGCAGTACTTC. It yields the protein CASSPGGSRSYEQYF.

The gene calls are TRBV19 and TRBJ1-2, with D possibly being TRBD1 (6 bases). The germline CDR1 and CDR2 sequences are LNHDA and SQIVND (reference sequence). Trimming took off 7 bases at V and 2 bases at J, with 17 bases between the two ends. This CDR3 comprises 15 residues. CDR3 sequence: CASTNIEGGNYGYTF. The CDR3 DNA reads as TGTGCCAGTACCAATATAGAGGGGGGGAACTATGGCTACACCTTC.

The CDR3 spells CASLLTSGGAGETQYF. The CDR3 coding sequence is TGTGCCAGCCTCCTTACTAGCGGGGGGGCCGGAGAGACCCAGTACTTC. The chain employs TRBV6-6 and TRBJ2-5, with 13 bases fitting TRBD2. Germline CDR1 and CDR2: MNHNY and SVGAGI (reference sequence). Trimming cost V 8 bases and J 4 bases; bases outside gene matches: 10. The CDR3 extends over 16 amino acids.

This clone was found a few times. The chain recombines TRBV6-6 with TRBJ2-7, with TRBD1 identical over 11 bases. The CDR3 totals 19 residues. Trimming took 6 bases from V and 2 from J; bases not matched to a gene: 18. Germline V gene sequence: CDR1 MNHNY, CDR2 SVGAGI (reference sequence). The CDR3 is CASSYRTGGELLGPYEQYF. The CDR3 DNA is TGTGCCAGCAGCTACAGGACAGGGGGCGAGCTGTTGGGCCCCTACGAGCAGTACTTC.

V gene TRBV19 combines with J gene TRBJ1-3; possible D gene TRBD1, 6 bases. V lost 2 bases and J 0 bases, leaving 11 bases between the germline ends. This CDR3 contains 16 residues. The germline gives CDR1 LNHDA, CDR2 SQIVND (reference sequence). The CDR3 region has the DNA TGTGCCAGTAGTATAAACAGGGATAGCTCTGGAAACACCATATATTTT. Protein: CASSINRDSSGNTIYF.

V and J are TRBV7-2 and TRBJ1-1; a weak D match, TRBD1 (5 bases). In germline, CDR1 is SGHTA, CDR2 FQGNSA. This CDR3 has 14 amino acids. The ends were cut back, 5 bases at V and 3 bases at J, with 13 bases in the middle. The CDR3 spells CASSRRDGHTEAFF. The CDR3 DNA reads TGTGCCAGCAGCCGGAGGGACGGGCACACTGAAGCTTTCTTT.

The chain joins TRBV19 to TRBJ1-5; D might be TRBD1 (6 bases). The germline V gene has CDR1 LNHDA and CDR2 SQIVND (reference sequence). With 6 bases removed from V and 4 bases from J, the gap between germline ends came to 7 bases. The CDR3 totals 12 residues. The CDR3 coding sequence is TGTGCCAGTAGAACAGGGAATCAGCCCCAGCATTTT. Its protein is CASRTGNQPQHF.

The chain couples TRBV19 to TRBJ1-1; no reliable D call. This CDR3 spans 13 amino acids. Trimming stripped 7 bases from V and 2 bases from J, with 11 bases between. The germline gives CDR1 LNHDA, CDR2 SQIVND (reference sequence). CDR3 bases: TGTGCCAGTACCCCCCCCGTAAACACTGAAGCTTTCTTT. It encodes CASTPPVNTEAFF.

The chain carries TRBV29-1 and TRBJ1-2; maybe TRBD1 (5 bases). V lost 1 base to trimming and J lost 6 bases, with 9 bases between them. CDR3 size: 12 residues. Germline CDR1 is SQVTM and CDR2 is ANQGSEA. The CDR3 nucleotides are TGCAGCGTTGAAGGGCAGGGAAATGGCTACACCTTC. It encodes CSVEGQGNGYTF.

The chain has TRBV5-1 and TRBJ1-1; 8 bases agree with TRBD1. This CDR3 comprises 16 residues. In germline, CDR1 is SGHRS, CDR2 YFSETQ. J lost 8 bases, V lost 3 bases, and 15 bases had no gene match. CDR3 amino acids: CASSSHPGQEVGEAFF. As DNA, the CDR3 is TGCGCCAGCAGCTCTCATCCGGGACAGGAAGTCGGAGAAGCTTTCTTT.

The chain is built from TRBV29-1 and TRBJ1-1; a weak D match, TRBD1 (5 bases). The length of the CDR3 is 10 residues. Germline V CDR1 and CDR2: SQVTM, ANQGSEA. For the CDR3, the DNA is TGCACCGGGGGGGAGGATGAAGCTTTCTTT. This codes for CTGGEDEAFF.

This CDR3 is CASSLSPPLNSYNEQFF. The CDR3 DNA follows: TGTGCCAGCAGTTTATCCCCCCCCTTAAACTCCTACAATGAGCAGTTCTTC. This chain connects TRBV27 to TRBJ2-1; D remains unclear. V was clipped by 0 bases and J by 0 bases, with 12 bases between them. CDR3 length equals 17 residues. Germline CDR1 reads MNHEY; CDR2 reads SMNVEV (reference sequence).

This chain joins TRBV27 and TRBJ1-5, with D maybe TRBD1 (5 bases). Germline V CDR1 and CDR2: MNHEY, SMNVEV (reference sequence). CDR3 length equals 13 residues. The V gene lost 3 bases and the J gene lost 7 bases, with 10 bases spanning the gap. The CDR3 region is CASSFRGKQPQHF. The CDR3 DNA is TGTGCCAGCAGTTTCCGGGGGAAGCAGCCCCAGCATTTT.